This T cell receptor (beta chain) was captured by sequencing in a study of cytomegalovirus exposure and HLA in healthy donors. General observations from the study: The productive fraction for most TCR beta V segments was about 87% or about 30% in an earlier analysis.

The PCR ran on 60 Vbeta and 13 Jbeta primers. TCRdb's copy holds only in-frame clones and misses some; the assay was immunoSEQ multiplex PCR. The table includes about 110,000 clones, 70% to 85% detected once. Donors in the study were healthy people who gave bone marrow. V lost 5 bases, J lost 5 bases, and 7 bases stayed unmatched. This CDR3 has 15 residues. Germline V gene data show CDR1 as SEHNR and CDR2 as FQNEAQ (reference sequence). About this clone itself: The antigen remains unidentified.

V is TRBV7-9 and J is TRBJ2-1; 9 bases line up with TRBD2. This receptor was taken from a woman between 40 and 55 years old in good health and CMV-seropositive. Source material: PBMCs. CDR3 DNA: TGTGCCAGCAGCCCTAGCGGGGCTAGCCACAATGAGCAGTTCTTC. Its protein is CASSPSGASHNEQFF. Looking up the rest from reference TRBV7-9 and TRBJ2-1 gives the full variable domain: DTGVSQNPRHKITKRGQNVTFRCDPISEHNRLYWYRQTLGQGPEFLTYFQNEAQLEKSRLLSDRFSAERPKGSFSTLEIQRTEQGDSAMYLCASSPSGASHNEQFFGPGTRLTVL.